The sample holds a few counts of the clone carrying this T cell receptor beta chain. Antigen: not known. This entry comes from a study of CD8+ T cells in alopecia areata. Study-wide results and limits: Scalp data also include sequences from resident alphabeta T cells of normal skin.

Sequencing relied on a cDNA template that was reverse transcribed from extracted RNA. Produced via immunoSEQ multiplex PCR; TCRdb's table is partial and in-frame only. The sample contains about 130,000 clones, about 46% of which appear only once. The CDR3 length is 15 residues. V was trimmed by 0 bases and J by 0 bases, leaving 9 bases between them. Germline CDR1 reads GTSNPN; CDR2 reads SVGIG (reference sequence). Sorting from PBMCs produced CD4+ and CD8+ T cells. The TCR comes from a human donor with alopecia areata. Specimen: CD8+ T cells sorted from blood, collected at week 0. The gene calls are TRBV30 and TRBJ1-5; D is unresolved. The CDR3 sequence is CAWSVPTVSNQPQHF. CDR3 nucleotide sequence: TGTGCCTGGAGTGTACCCACGGTTAGCAATCAGCCCCAGCATTTT. Together with reference TRBV30 and TRBJ1-5, the CDR3 gives the full variable domain: SQTIHQWPATLVQPVGSPLSLECTVEGTSNPNLYWYRQAAGRGLQLLFYSVGIGQISSEVPQNLSASRPQDRQFILSSKKLLLSDSGFYLCAWSVPTVSNQPQHFGDGTRLSIL.